Presented here are 13 T cell receptor beta chains from one specimen sequenced in a study of graft-versus-host responses after intestinal transplantation (dated by TCRdb to 2020 to 2023). Library creation used the immunoSEQ multiplex PCR assay. TCRdb took over this immuneACCESS table, retaining in-frame rearrangements with V and J assigned. Such tables are incomplete; in checked studies, under half of the missing clones stem from an unresolved V gene, and the remainder is unexplained. Present in this sample are fewer than 8,500 clones, roughly 93% of which were seen just once. Clones ranked in the top ten supply 2.1% of the sample. The source was PBMCs, collected 11 days after intestinal transplantation. All receptors come from a human patient who received an intestinal transplant, so some T cells may come from the graft donor.

This clone occurred once. The genes are TRBV5-6 and TRBJ2-3, with 8 positions matching TRBD1. From germline, CDR1 is SGHDT and CDR2 YYEEEE. J was trimmed by 0 bases and V by 4 bases; bases with no gene match: 4. The CDR3 consists of 15 residues. CDR3 amino acids: CASSRWTGSTDTQYF. The CDR3, as DNA: TGTGCCAGCAGCCGTTGGACAGGGAGCACAGATACGCAGTATTTT.

This chain joins TRBV28 and TRBJ1-6; 8 nucleotides agree with TRBD1. The ends lost 2 bases at V and 11 bases at J; junction bases unmatched: 5. The CDR3 contains 14 residues. Germline CDR1 is MDHEN and CDR2 is SYDVKM. The CDR3: CASSLQGAPAPLHF. As DNA, the CDR3 is TGTGCCAGCAGTTTACAGGGGGCGCCTGCACCCCTCCACTTT.

This clone has a single count. The chain uses TRBV19 and TRBJ2-7; 8 bases are shared with TRBD1. The CDR3 has 14 amino acids. V shed 3 bases, J shed 1 base, and the junction held 2 bases outside the gene matches. The germline gives CDR1 LNHDA, CDR2 SQIVND (reference sequence). CDR3 nucleotide sequence: TGTGCCAGTAGTATTGACAGGGGATCCTACGAGCAGTACTTC. Its protein is CASSIDRGSYEQYF.

The genes are TRBV5-6 and TRBJ2-7, with TRBD2 identical over 11 bases. The CDR3 loop spans 16 amino acids. With 4 bases clipped from V and 2 bases from J, the junction kept 8 bases outside the gene matches. Germline V gene data show CDR1 as SGHDT and CDR2 as YYEEEE. The CDR3 nucleotides read TGTGCCAGCAGCCCGGGACTAGCGGCTGCCCCCTACGAGCAGTACTTC. It is translated as CASSPGLAAAPYEQYF. The full variable domain, completed using reference TRBV5-6 and TRBJ2-7, is DAGVTQSPTHLIKTRGQQVTLRCSPKSGHDTVSWYQQALGQGPQFIFQYYEEEERQRGNFPDRFSGHQFPNYSSELNVNALLLGDSALYLCASSPGLAAAPYEQYFGPGTRLTVT.

The chain combines TRBV14 with TRBJ2-1; 10 bases fit TRBD2. CDR3 size: 15 residues. V shed 3 bases and J 7 bases; nucleotides not matched to a gene: 6. Germline CDR1 and CDR2: SGHDN and FVKESK. CDR3 DNA: TGTGCCAGCAGCCATTGGCTAGCGGGAGAGAATGAGCAGTTCTTC. It specifies CASSHWLAGENEQFF.

The chain couples TRBV4-1 to TRBJ2-1, with 11 bases identical to TRBD2. Germline CDR1 MGHRA, CDR2 YSYEKL. The CDR3 covers 13 residues. The V and J ends lost 6 bases and 8 bases, in that order; junction bases with no gene match: 3. The CDR3 region is CASSRGLADEQFF. DNA for the CDR3: TGCGCCAGCAGTCGGGGACTAGCGGATGAGCAGTTCTTC.

The chain joins TRBV11-2 to TRBJ1-2; D is possibly TRBD1 (5 bases). The CDR3 contains 13 residues. Looked up from germline, CDR1 is SGHAT and CDR2 is FQNNGV. Trimming removed 1 base from V and 3 bases from J, with 6 bases in between. The CDR3 protein is CASSLGRDYGYTF. CDR3 nucleotide sequence: TGTGCCAGCAGCTTAGGCAGGGACTATGGCTACACCTTC.

The genes are TRBV14 and TRBJ2-7; 7 nucleotides agree with TRBD2. V dropped 1 base and J dropped 3; count of bases not matched to a gene: 6. Per germline, CDR1 SGHDN and CDR2 FVKESK. This CDR3 comprises 15 residues. This CDR3 reads CASSQGEGPDYEQYF. CDR3 coding DNA: TGTGCCAGCAGCCAAGGGGAGGGTCCGGACTACGAGCAGTACTTC.

The CDR3 DNA sequence: TGTGCAAGTCCGCCCGGGGGGGGGCCTGTTTGGGGCACAGATACGCAGTATTTT. Translated, it gives CASPPGGGPVWGTDTQYF. The genes are TRBV12-2 and TRBJ2-3; the D call of TRBD2 is as the table states it, not checked on the DNA. TRBV12-2 is given as a pseudogene. This CDR3 comprises 18 residues.

This clone was detected once. The J gene is TRBJ2-1, the V gene TRBV5-1; 7 bases are shared with TRBD2. The CDR3 has 17 amino acids. The V segment lost 5 bases and the J segment 2 bases; nucleotides outside the gene matches: 13. Germline lookup yields CDR1 SGHRS and CDR2 YFSETQ. The CDR3 loop is CASSSPDRLAAYNEQFF. The DNA of the CDR3 is TGCGCCAGCAGTTCCCCCGACCGGCTAGCGGCCTACAATGAGCAGTTCTTC.

The chain links TRBV7-9 to TRBJ2-7; D perhaps matches TRBD2 (6 bases). The V end was cut by 3 bases, the J end by 3 bases, with 18 bases between. Germline lookup yields CDR1 SEHNR and CDR2 FQNEAQ (reference sequence). CDR3 length equals 16 residues. CDR3 sequence reads: CASSFGPSGRIYEQYV. The CDR3 DNA reads TGTGCCAGCAGCTTTGGACCGTCTGGGAGGATCTACGAGCAGTACGTC.

The CDR3 DNA sequence: TGTGCCAGCAGTTTATCCGGCAGGGGCGGAGGGAACACTGAAGCTTTCTTT. Translated, it gives CASSLSGRGGGNTEAFF. The J gene is TRBJ1-1, the V gene TRBV27; D is possibly TRBD1 (6 bases). The CDR3 extends over 17 amino acids. Looked up from germline, CDR1 is MNHEY and CDR2 is SMNVEV (reference sequence). Trimming stripped 0 bases from V and 1 base from J, with 15 bases between.

The genes are TRBV27 and TRBJ2-5; perhaps TRBD2 as D (6 bases). The V gene's germline CDR1 is MNHEY and CDR2 SMNVEV (reference sequence). The V end lost 8 bases, the J end lost 4 bases, and 8 bases lay between the germline ends. CDR3 length: 11 residues. CDR3 in amino acids: CASVSGETQYF. The CDR3 DNA reads as TGTGCCAGCGTTAGCGGAGAGACCCAGTACTTC.